This T cell receptor (beta chain) was recovered during a study of human T cells and chemical hapten exposure. Study-wide background: Patients additionally received therapeutic doses of diphenylcyclopropenone on the scalp once a week, and this continued throughout the roughly 25-week study. Study outcomes and limitations: Donors in the study had alopecia, meaning their immune response may differ from healthy people's.

On this clonotype itself: Its antigen remains unknown.

TCRdb reanalysed the RACE reads using MiXCR and keeps one entry per CDR3 protein. The sample consists of approximately 82,000 distinct CDR3 sequences, 10% to 13% of them appearing once. Time point indicated: patch test 1, 2 weeks after DPC sensitization. Treatment in this sample: therapeutic diphenylcyclopropenone sensitization with weekly scalp DPC. Non-pregnant alopecia patients aged 18 to 70, suitable for DPC therapy. CDR1 and CDR2 (germline): KGHDR, SFDVKD. This CDR3 has 12 amino acids. The V gene lost 10 bases and the J gene lost 8 bases, with 16 bases spanning the gap. The rearrangement joins TRBV24-1 to TRBJ1-2; D is perhaps TRBD1 (6 bases). The sequence came from a man aged 35-49 years with alopecia areata. Some clones in this sample may be carry-over from other donors' samples. The sequencing used whole blood, collected in connection with sensitization to the hapten diphenylcyclopropenone (DPC). Written as DNA, the CDR3 is TGTGCCACACAGGGACCAACCTACGGCTACACCTTC. Its translation: CATQGPTYGYTF.